These 22 T cell receptor beta chains share one sample of origin, sequenced in a study of identical twins. TCRdb ran MiXCR on the 5' RACE reads and lists one entry per CDR3 protein. The profile covers more than 250,000 distinct CDR3 sequences, with more than 6.5% appearing a single time and 2.1% taken by the ten largest. This sample also appeared in a second study, on yellow fever vaccine responses in identical twins.

Material for sequencing was memory (CD45RO+) T cells sorted from blood. The receptors originated from a woman under 30 in good health.

The chain couples TRBV18 to TRBJ1-5; D not certain. Germline V gene sequence: CDR1 KGHSH, CDR2 LQKENI. The CDR3 extends over 17 amino acids. With 3 bases removed from V and 4 bases from J, the gap between germline ends came to 19 bases. As DNA, the CDR3 is TGTGCCAGCTCACCCCAGACTGGCAGCCGAACAAATCAGCCCCAGCATTTT. Protein product: CASSPQTGSRTNQPQHF.

This clonotype was found a few times. The chain links TRBV7-8 to TRBJ2-3; D uncertain. V was cut by 1 base and J by 4 bases, with 12 bases left in between. The CDR3 runs 15 residues. Germline CDR1 reads SGHVS; CDR2 reads FQNEAQ. The CDR3 coding sequence is TGTGCCAGCAGCTTAGGGTCGCCGTGGCCAGATACGCAGTATTTT. Translation gives CASSLGSPWPDTQYF.

The rearrangement uses TRBV10-3 and TRBJ1-3; 9 nucleotides match TRBD1. Germline CDR1 is ENHRY and CDR2 is SYGVKD. The CDR3 covers 15 residues. V lost 7 bases, J lost 4 bases, and 8 bases stayed unmatched. The CDR3 DNA sequence: TGTGCCATCACTGGACAGGGGACGAGCGGAAACACCATATATTTT. Protein product: CAITGQGTSGNTIYF.

V is TRBV4-1 and J is TRBJ1-6; possibly TRBD1 for D (6 bases). Germline V gene lookup returns CDR1 MGHRA and CDR2 YSYEKL. The CDR3 is 15 amino acids. The germline V and J ends were trimmed by 4 bases and 5 bases, with 12 bases remaining between them. CDR3 DNA: TGCGCCAGCAGCCCGAGACAGGAGGATAATTCACCCCTCCACTTT. This sequence encodes CASSPRQEDNSPLHF.

V and J are TRBV2 and TRBJ2-5, with D possibly called TRBD1 or TRBD2 (5 bases each). The CDR3 totals 13 residues. Trimming removed 8 bases from V and 3 bases from J, with 13 bases in between. Germline lookup yields CDR1 SNHLY and CDR2 FYNNEI. The CDR3 here is CASWGTEKETQYF. In DNA form, the CDR3 reads TGTGCCAGCTGGGGGACGGAGAAAGAGACCCAGTACTTC. Full variable domain (rest looked up from reference TRBV2 and TRBJ2-5): EPEVTQTPSHQVTQMGQEVILRCVPISNHLYFYWYRQILGQKVEFLVSFYNNEISEKSEIFDDQFSVERPDGSNFTLKIRSTKLEDSAMYFCASWGTEKETQYFGPGTRLLVL.

The chain joins TRBV12-3 or TRBV12-4 to TRBJ2-7; D tentatively reads TRBD1 or TRBD2 (5 bases each). The CDR3 runs 18 residues. Between the trimmed V and J ends, which lost 4 bases and 7 bases, there was a span of 29 bases. CDR3 residues: CASSWDEWQSISPREQYF. The CDR3 DNA is TGTGCCAGCAGTTGGGACGAGTGGCAGAGTATATCCCCGAGGGAGCAGTACTTC.

This clonotype has only a few counts. The chain combines TRBV6-1 with TRBJ2-7; D is undetermined. Germline CDR1 MNHNS, CDR2 SASEGT. This CDR3 has 14 amino acids. The V and J ends lost 3 bases and 0 bases respectively, with 9 bases between them. CDR3 sequence: CASSERPLSYEQYF. The CDR3 DNA is TGTGCCAGCAGTGAGCGACCGCTCTCCTACGAGCAGTACTTC.

This clonotype has at least ten counts. CDR3 nucleotides: TGTGCCAGCAGTTTATTTGCGGGGCCGGGAACAGATACGCAGTATTTT. Its protein product is CASSLFAGPGTDTQYF. The rearrangement links TRBV28 to TRBJ2-3, with D perhaps TRBD2 (6 bases). The CDR3 contains 16 residues. The germline CDR1 and CDR2 sequences are MDHEN and SYDVKM. Trimming left V 1 base short and J 3 bases short, with 14 bases between.

In this sample, this clonotype turned up a few times. This chain links TRBV15 with TRBJ1-5; 8 nucleotides agree with TRBD1. Germline V gene data show CDR1 as LNHNV and CDR2 as YYDKDF (reference sequence). The CDR3 has 16 residues. The trim removed 1 base at V and 5 bases at J, leaving 7 bases unmatched. The CDR3 DNA sequence: TGTGCCACCAGCAGAGTTAGGGACAGGCTCGATCAGCCCCAGCATTTT. This codes for CATSRVRDRLDQPQHF.

This clonotype occurred many times. The gene calls are TRBV7-9 and TRBJ2-7; 14 nucleotides align to TRBD2. V trimming: 4 bases; J trimming: 3 bases; junction bases outside the gene matches: 2. The CDR3 loop spans 15 amino acids. Germline assignment: CDR1 SEHNR and CDR2 FQNEAQ (reference sequence). This chain's CDR3 is CASSYGTSGSYEQYF. The CDR3 bases are TGTGCCAGCAGCTACGGGACTAGCGGGAGCTACGAGCAGTACTTC.

The genes are TRBV4-2 and TRBJ2-3; D is perhaps TRBD2 (6 bases). Germline lookup yields CDR1 LGHNA and CDR2 YNFKEQ. The CDR3 loop spans 14 amino acids. Between the trimmed V and J ends, which lost 1 base and 6 bases, there was a span of 11 bases. CDR3 bases: TGTGCCAGCAGCCAAGTTTCTAGCGAGGATACGCAGTATTTT. Translation: CASSQVSSEDTQYF.

This clonotype turned up a few times. The chain is built from TRBV28 and TRBJ1-2; 8 bases are shared with TRBD1. The germline CDR1 and CDR2 sequences are MDHEN and SYDVKM. The CDR3 length is 13 residues. After removal of 7 bases from V and 7 bases from J, the junction contained 8 bases not matched to a gene. CDR3 sequence: CASTVTGVAGYTF. CDR3 DNA sequence: TGTGCCAGCACCGTGACAGGGGTAGCTGGCTACACCTTC.

This clonotype has at least ten counts. This chain connects TRBV2 to TRBJ2-3; perhaps TRBD2 as D (6 bases). The CDR3 is 14 amino acids. From germline, CDR1 is SNHLY and CDR2 FYNNEI. V was shortened by 6 bases and J by 0 bases, with 10 bases between the two germline ends. DNA of the CDR3: TGTGCCAGCAGCCCTAGCGACAGCACAGATACGCAGTATTTT. Its protein is CASSPSDSTDTQYF.

The genes are TRBV10-3 and TRBJ2-5; the D gene is possibly TRBD1 (5 bases). The CDR3 runs 13 residues. Trimming took off 6 bases at V and 2 bases at J, with 10 bases between the two ends. Germline V gene data show CDR1 as ENHRY and CDR2 as SYGVKD. CDR3 loop: CAIRENRQETQYF. Written as DNA, the CDR3 is TGTGCCATCAGGGAAAACAGGCAAGAGACCCAGTACTTC.

A few counts support this clonotype. The chain employs TRBV3-1 and TRBJ1-1, with 7 bases matching TRBD1. V lost 4 bases to trimming and J lost 5 bases; unmatched junction nucleotides: 10. Germline CDR1 and CDR2: LGHDT and YNNKEL (reference sequence). The CDR3 length is 15 residues. The CDR3 region is CASSPNGQQGTEAFF. The CDR3 DNA sequence: TGTGCCAGCAGCCCAAACGGACAACAGGGGACTGAAGCTTTCTTT.

This clonotype occurred a few times. The V gene is TRBV27, the J gene TRBJ2-2, with TRBD2 as a possible D gene (6 bases). Germline lookup yields CDR1 MNHEY and CDR2 SMNVEV (reference sequence). V dropped 5 bases and J dropped 1 base, with 11 bases sitting between them. There are 15 residues in the CDR3. CDR3 nucleotide sequence: TGTGCCAGCAGTCACGGGGGAGGGAACACCGGGGAGCTGTTTTTT. Translated: CASSHGGGNTGELFF.

At least ten counts were recorded for this clonotype. The chain couples TRBV5-1 to TRBJ2-5; D remains ambiguous. The CDR3 has 11 residues. V was pared by 6 bases and J by 5 bases, with 8 bases between. Looked up from germline, CDR1 is SGHRS and CDR2 is YFSETQ. The CDR3 is CASNMEETQYF. The CDR3 nucleotides are TGCGCCAGCAACATGGAGGAGACCCAGTACTTC.

In its sample, this clonotype was seen a few times. The V and J genes are TRBV5-6 and TRBJ1-2; D gene ambiguous. Between the trimmed V and J ends, which lost 0 bases and 10 bases, there was a span of 7 bases. This CDR3 has 11 amino acids. Per germline, CDR1 SGHDT and CDR2 YYEEEE. For the CDR3, the DNA is TGTGCCAGCAGCTTGGGTTTGGTCTACACCTTC. Translated, it gives CASSLGLVYTF.

This clonotype was seen a few times. The chain recombines TRBV7-6 with TRBJ2-3; D is possibly TRBD2 (5 bases). There are 15 residues in the CDR3. CDR1 is SGHVS and CDR2 is FNYEAQ in the germline V gene. Trimming removed 5 bases from V and 0 bases from J, with 12 bases in between. The CDR3 DNA reads TGTGCCAGCAGCCCTGGGAGCCCAAGCACAGATACGCAGTATTTT. Translating it yields CASSPGSPSTDTQYF. Using reference TRBV7-6 and TRBJ2-3 for the parts outside the CDR3, the full variable domain is GAGVSQSPRYKVTKRGQDVALRCDPISGHVSLYWYRQALGQGPEFLTYFNYEAQQDKSGLPNDRFSAERPEGSISTLTIQRTEQRDSAMYRCASSPGSPSTDTQYFGPGTRLTVL.

J is TRBJ1-2 and V is TRBV12-3 or TRBV12-4; D gene uncertain. V was trimmed by 5 bases and J by 4 bases, leaving 14 bases between them. CDR3 size: 14 residues. The DNA for the CDR3 is TGTGCCAGCAGTGTTAAGAGGAGGTTCTATGGCTACACCTTC. It codes for CASSVKRRFYGYTF.

This clonotype has more than one count but fewer than ten. The chain carries TRBV6-5 and TRBJ1-6, with D possibly being TRBD1 (5 bases). The CDR3 has 15 residues. CDR1 and CDR2 (germline): MNHEY, SVGAGI. The V and J ends lost 0 bases and 10 bases respectively, with 13 bases between them. The CDR3 coding sequence is TGTGCCAGCAGTTACTCGATTCAGGGCGGGTCACCCCTCCACTTT. Residues: CASSYSIQGGSPLHF.

This clonotype was observed many times. The gene calls are TRBV12-3 or TRBV12-4 and TRBJ1-6; 7 nucleotides match TRBD1. CDR3 length: 16 amino acids. V lost 6 bases and J lost 5; bases outside the gene matches: 10. The CDR3 region has the DNA TGTGCCAGCAGCAATCGACCGGGACAGAATAATTCACCCCTCCACTTT. Translating gives CASSNRPGQNNSPLHF.